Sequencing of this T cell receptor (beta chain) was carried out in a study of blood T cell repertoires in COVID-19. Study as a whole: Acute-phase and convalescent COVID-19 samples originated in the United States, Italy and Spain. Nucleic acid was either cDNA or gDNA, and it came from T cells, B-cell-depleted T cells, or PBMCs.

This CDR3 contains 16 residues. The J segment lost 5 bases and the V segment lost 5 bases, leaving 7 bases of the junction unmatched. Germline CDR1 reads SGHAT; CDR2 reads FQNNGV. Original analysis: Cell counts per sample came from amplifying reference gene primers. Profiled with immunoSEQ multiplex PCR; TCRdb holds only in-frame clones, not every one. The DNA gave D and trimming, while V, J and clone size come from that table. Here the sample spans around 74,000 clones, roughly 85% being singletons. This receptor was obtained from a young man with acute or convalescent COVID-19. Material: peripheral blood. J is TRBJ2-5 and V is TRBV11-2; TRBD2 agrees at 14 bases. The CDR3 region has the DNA TGTGCCAGCAGCCTTGGGACTAGCGGGAGTCTGGAGACCCAGTACTTC. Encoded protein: CASSLGTSGSLETQYF.